This TCR beta chain was identified in a study of T-cell memory formation after mild COVID-19. This clonotype was seen more than once but under ten times. TCRdb analysed the 5' RACE reads with MiXCR anew, one entry per CDR3 protein. Here the sample spans under 300,000 distinct CDR3 sequences, less than 20% being singletons. The sample comprised PBMCs or a T cell subset sorted from them (not recorded which). This clonotype was obtained from a man aged 18 to 30 who had mild COVID-19 (a few samples of this study predate the infection). Cell type and time point are not known.

DNA for the CDR3: TGTGCCAGCAACTTAGGACAGGGGCTTAATGAAAAACTGTTTTTT. Protein product: CASNLGQGLNEKLFF. The chain joins TRBV9 to TRBJ1-4, with TRBD1 matching 9 bases. Germline lookup yields CDR1 SGDLS and CDR2 YYNGEE. V lost 6 bases, J lost 4 bases, and 7 bases stayed unmatched. There are 15 residues in the CDR3.